This T cell receptor (beta chain) was identified during a study of shared clonotypes between healthy human individuals. Only in-frame clones appear in the TCRdb table, and some are missing; sequencing was by immunoSEQ multiplex PCR. This sample has a few million clones; approximately 92% occur once, and the top ten carry 0.14%. Losses at the gene ends were 3 bases for V and 0 bases for J; bases not matched to a gene: 8. Germline V CDR1 and CDR2: MNHEY, SMNVEV (reference sequence). The CDR3 has 18 amino acids. The source is a man aged 18-30 years in good health. Sequences were obtained from naive CD4+ T cells sorted from blood. Subset: CD45RA+ positively selected. The V call is TRBV27, the J call TRBJ2-1; 10 nucleotides agree with TRBD2. CDR3 amino acids: CASSLLLAGESSYNEQFF. CDR3 DNA: TGTGCCAGCAGTTTGTTGCTAGCGGGGGAGAGCTCCTACAATGAGCAGTTCTTC.